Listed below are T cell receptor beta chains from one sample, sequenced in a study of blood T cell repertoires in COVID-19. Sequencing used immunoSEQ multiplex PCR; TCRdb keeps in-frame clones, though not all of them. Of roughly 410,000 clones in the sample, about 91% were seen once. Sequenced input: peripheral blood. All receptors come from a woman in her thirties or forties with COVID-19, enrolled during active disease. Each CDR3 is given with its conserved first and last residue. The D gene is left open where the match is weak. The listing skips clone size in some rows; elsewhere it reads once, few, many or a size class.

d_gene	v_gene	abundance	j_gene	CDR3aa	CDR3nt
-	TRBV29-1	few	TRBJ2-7	CSVYNRDGYEQYF	TGCAGCGTTTATAACAGGGACGGCTACGAGCAGTACTTC
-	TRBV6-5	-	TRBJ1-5	CASSYTPGDQPQHF	TGTGCCAGCAGTTACACCCCGGGGGATCAGCCCCAGCATTTT
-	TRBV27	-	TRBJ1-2	CASSLIGQSLGYGYTF	TGTGCCAGCAGTTTAATAGGACAGAGTCTTGGCTATGGCTACACCTTC
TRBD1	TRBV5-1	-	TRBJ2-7	CASTPTGASSYEQYF	TGCGCCAGCACCCCGACAGGGGCGAGCTCCTACGAGCAGTACTTC
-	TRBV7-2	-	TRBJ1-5	CASSPRAGPSNQPQHF	TGTGCCAGCAGCCCTAGGGCAGGGCCTAGCAATCAGCCCCAGCATTTT
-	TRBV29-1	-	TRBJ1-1	CSVQGSTEAFF	TGCAGCGTTCAGGGATCCACTGAAGCTTTCTTT
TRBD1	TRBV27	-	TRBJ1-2	CASSDLINRGSGYGYTF	TGTGCCAGCAGTGACCTGATTAACAGGGGTTCAGGGTATGGCTACACCTTC
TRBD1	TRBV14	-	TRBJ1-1	CASSQGSTGARSTEAFF	TGTGCCAGCAGCCAAGGGTCGACAGGGGCGCGTAGCACTGAAGCTTTCTTT
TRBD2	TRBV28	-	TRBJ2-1	CASRGAGANEQFF	TGTGCCAGCAGGGGAGCGGGAGCAAATGAGCAGTTCTTC
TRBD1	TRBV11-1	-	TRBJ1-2	CASSSTGSSYGYTF	TGTGCCAGCAGCTCGACAGGGTCCTCCTATGGCTACACCTTC
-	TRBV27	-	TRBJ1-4	CASSFRGATNEKLFF	TGTGCCAGCAGTTTCAGGGGAGCAACTAATGAAAAACTGTTTTTT
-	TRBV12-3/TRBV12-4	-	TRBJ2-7	CASRDKSSYEQYF	TGTGCCAGCAGGGACAAGAGCTCCTACGAGCAGTACTTC
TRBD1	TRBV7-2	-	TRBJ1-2	CASIRQGGNYGYTF	TGTGCCAGCATCCGACAGGGAGGAAACTATGGCTACACCTTC
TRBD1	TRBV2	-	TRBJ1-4	CASSGQGGLNEKLFF	TGTGCCAGCAGTGGACAGGGGGGCCTAAATGAAAAACTGTTTTTT
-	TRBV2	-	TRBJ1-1	CASSRQTTEAFF	TGTGCCAGCTCTAGGCAAACCACTGAAGCTTTCTTT
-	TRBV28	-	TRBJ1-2	CASSWGRDNYGYTF	TGTGCCAGCAGTTGGGGCAGAGACAACTATGGCTACACCTTC
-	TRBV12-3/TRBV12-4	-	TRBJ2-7	CASSSGVPYEQYF	TGTGCCAGCAGTTCAGGGGTACCCTACGAGCAGTACTTC
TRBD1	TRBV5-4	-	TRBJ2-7	CASSLGQGLNEQYF	TGTGCCAGCAGCTTGGGACAGGGTTTGAACGAGCAGTACTTC
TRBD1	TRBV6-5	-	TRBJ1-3	CASRQDRGFNTIYF	TGTGCCAGCAGGCAGGACAGGGGGTTCAACACCATATATTTT
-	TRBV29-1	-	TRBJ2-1	CSKGIYNEQFF	TGCAGTAAGGGGATATACAATGAGCAGTTCTTC
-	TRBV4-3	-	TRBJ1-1	CASSQDRGNTEAFF	TGCGCCAGCAGCCAAGATCGAGGGAACACTGAAGCTTTCTTT
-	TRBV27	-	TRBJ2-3	CASSRQRTSTDTQYF	TGTGCCAGCAGCCGACAGCGTACAAGCACAGATACGCAGTATTTT
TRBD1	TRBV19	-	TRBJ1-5	CASSPFPGQVIQPQHF	TGTGCCAGTAGTCCTTTTCCGGGACAGGTTATTCAGCCCCAGCATTTT
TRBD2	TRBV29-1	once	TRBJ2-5	CSVVWASGGRETQYF	TGCAGCGTTGTTTGGGCTAGCGGGGGAAGAGAGACCCAGTACTTC
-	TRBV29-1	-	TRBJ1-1	CSVLPVMMNTEAFF	TGCAGCGTGCTCCCAGTTATGATGAACACTGAAGCTTTCTTT
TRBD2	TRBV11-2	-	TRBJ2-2	CASSLDLARGTSFGELFF	TGTGCCAGCAGCTTAGATCTCGCCCGGGGGACTAGCTTCGGGGAGCTGTTTTTT
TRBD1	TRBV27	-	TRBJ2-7	CASSQTGGETYEQYF	TGTGCCAGCAGTCAGACAGGGGGGGAGACCTACGAGCAGTACTTC
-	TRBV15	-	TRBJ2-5	CATTQLGGETQYF	TGTGCCACCACTCAGTTGGGGGGAGAGACCCAGTACTTC
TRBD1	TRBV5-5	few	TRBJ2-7	CASSFIGGQGAWIQYF	TGTGCCAGCAGCTTTATAGGGGGACAGGGGGCCTGGATACAGTACTTC
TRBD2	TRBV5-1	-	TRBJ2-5	CASSPGLAGTQETQYF	TGCGCCAGCAGCCCCGGACTAGCGGGAACTCAAGAGACCCAGTACTTC
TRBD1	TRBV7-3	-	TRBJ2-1	CASSPGQTHNEQFF	TGTGCCAGCAGCCCGGGACAGACCCACAATGAGCAGTTCTTC
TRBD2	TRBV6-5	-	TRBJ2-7	CASSYGGGRGEQYF	TGTGCCAGCAGTTACGGCGGGGGGCGAGGCGAGCAGTACTTC
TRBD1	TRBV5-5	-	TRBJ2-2	CASSAPQGDSWRELFF	TGTGCCAGCAGCGCCCCGCAGGGGGACAGTTGGCGGGAGCTGTTTTTT
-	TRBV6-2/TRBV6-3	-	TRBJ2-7	CASSYIERHEQYF	TGTGCCAGCAGTTACATAGAGCGGCACGAGCAGTACTTC
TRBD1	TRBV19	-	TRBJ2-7	CASSIYHRDRGVKQYF	TGTGCCAGTAGCATCTATCACCGGGACAGGGGTGTTAAGCAGTACTTC
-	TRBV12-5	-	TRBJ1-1	CASGLSGTQNTEAFF	TGTGCTAGTGGTTTGTCGGGAACCCAGAACACTGAAGCTTTCTTT
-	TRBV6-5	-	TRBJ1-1	CASSYSTNTEAFF	TGTGCCAGCAGTTACAGCACGAACACTGAAGCTTTCTTT
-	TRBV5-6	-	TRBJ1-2	CASSLDRLLRYTF	TGTGCCAGCAGCTTGGACAGGCTTCTGCGCTACACCTTC
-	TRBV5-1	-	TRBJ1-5	CASSPTTGGSQPQHF	TGCGCCAGCAGCCCAACCACGGGAGGGAGTCAGCCCCAGCATTTT
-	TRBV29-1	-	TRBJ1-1	CSVGGPGRSNTEAFF	TGCAGCGTTGGGGGGCCGGGACGGTCGAACACTGAAGCTTTCTTT
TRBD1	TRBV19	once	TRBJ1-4	CASSMKGQEPGELFF	TGTGCCAGTAGTATGAAGGGACAGGAACCTGGAGAACTGTTTTTT
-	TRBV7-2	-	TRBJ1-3	CASSFGYSGNTIYF	TGTGCCAGCAGCTTCGGTTACTCTGGAAACACCATATATTTT
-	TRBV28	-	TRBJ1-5	CASRGPVGNQPQHF	TGTGCCAGCAGGGGCCCGGTCGGCAATCAGCCCCAGCATTTT
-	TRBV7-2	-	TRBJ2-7	CASSLAAGTSYYEQYF	TGTGCCAGCAGCTTAGCAGCGGGGACATCCTACTACGAGCAGTACTTC
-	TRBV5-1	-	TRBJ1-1	CASSLFGGLGPHRNTEAFF	TGCGCCAGCAGCTTGTTTGGGGGCCTAGGACCGCATAGAAACACTGAAGCTTTCTTT
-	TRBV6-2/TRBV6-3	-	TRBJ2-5	CASSSIAQGWETQYF	TGTGCCAGCAGTTCAATAGCGCAAGGGTGGGAGACCCAGTACTTC
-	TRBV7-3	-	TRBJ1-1	CASSLGQNTEAFF	TGTGCCAGCAGCTTAGGGCAAAACACTGAAGCTTTCTTT